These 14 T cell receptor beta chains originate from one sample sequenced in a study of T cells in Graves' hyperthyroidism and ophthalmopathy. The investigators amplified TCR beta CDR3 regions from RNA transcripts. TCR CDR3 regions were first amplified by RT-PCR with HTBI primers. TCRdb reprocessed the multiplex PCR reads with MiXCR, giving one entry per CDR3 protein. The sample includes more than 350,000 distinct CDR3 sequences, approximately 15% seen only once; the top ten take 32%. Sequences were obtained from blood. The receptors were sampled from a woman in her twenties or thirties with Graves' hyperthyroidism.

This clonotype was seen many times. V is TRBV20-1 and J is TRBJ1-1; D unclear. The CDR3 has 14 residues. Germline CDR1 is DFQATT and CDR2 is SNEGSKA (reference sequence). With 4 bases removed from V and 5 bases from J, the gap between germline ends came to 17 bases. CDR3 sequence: CSAKDRAFWTEAFF. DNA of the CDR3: TGCAGTGCTAAGGACCGGGCCTTCTGGACTGAAGCTTTCTTT.

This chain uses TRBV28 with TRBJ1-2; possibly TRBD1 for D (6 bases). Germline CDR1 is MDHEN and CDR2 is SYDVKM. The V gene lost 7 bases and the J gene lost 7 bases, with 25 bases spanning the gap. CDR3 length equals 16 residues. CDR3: CASTLSGDIIHRGYTF. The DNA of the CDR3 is TGTGCCAGCACTCTCTCGGGGGACATAATCCACCGTGGCTACACCTTC.

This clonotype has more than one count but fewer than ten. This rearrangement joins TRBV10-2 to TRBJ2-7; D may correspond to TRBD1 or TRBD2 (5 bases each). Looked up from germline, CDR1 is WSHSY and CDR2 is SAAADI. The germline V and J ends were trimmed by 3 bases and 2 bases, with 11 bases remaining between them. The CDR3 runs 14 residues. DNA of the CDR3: TGCGCCAGCAGTGAATCCAGAGGGGCCTACGAGCAGTACTTC. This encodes CASSESRGAYEQYF.

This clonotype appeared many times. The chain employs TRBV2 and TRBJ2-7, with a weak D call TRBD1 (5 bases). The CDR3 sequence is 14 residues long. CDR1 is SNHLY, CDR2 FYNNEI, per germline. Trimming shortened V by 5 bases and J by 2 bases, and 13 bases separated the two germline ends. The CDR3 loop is CASSPGQDTYEQYF. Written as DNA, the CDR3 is TGTGCCAGCAGTCCCGGCCAGGACACCTACGAGCAGTACTTC.

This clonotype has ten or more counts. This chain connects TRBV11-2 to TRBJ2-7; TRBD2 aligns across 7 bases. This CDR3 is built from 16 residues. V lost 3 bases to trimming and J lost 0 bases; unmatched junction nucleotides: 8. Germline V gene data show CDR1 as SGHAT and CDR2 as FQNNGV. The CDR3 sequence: CASSFGSGLSSYEQYF. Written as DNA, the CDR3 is TGTGCCAGCAGCTTTGGTAGCGGGTTGAGCTCCTACGAGCAGTACTTC.

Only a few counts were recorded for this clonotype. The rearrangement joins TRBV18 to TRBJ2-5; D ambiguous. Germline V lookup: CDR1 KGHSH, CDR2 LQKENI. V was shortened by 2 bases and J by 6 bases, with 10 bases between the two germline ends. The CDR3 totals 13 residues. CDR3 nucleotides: TGTGCCAGCTCACCAAGGATCGCAAAGACCCAGTACTTC. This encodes CASSPRIAKTQYF.

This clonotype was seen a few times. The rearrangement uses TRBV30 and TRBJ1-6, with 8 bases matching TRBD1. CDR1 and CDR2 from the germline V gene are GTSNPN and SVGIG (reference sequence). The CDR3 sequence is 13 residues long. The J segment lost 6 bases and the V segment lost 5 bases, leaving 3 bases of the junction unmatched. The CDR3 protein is CAWQDRVNSPLHF. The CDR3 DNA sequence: TGTGCCTGGCAGGACAGGGTTAATTCACCCCTCCACTTT. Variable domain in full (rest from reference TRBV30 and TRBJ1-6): SQTIHQWPATLVQPVGSPLSLECTVEGTSNPNLYWYRQAAGRGLQLLFYSVGIGQISSEVPQNLSASRPQDRQFILSSKKLLLSDSGFYLCAWQDRVNSPLHFGNGTRLTVT.

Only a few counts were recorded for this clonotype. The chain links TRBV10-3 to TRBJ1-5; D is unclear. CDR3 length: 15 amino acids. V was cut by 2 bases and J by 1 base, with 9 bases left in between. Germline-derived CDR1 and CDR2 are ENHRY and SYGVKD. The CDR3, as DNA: TGTGCCATCAGTGAGCGCAGGTCGAGCAATCAGCCCCAGCATTTT. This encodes CAISERRSSNQPQHF.

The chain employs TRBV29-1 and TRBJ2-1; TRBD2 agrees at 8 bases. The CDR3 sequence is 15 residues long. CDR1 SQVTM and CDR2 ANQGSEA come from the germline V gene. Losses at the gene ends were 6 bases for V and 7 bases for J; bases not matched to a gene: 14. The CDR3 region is CSVDPGTRVSNEQFF. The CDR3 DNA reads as TGCAGCGTGGACCCCGGGACTAGGGTTTCGAATGAGCAGTTCTTC.

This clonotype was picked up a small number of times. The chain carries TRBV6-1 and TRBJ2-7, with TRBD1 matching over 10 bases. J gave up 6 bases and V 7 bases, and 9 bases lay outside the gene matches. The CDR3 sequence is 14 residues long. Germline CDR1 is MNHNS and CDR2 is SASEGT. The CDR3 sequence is CASTPGQGVFEQYF. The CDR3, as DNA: TGTGCCAGCACTCCCGGACAGGGGGTCTTCGAGCAGTACTTC.

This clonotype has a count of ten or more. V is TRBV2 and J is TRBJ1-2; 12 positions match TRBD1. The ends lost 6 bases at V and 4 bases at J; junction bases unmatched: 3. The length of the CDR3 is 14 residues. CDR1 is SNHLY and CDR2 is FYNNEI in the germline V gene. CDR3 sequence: CASSGTGGSYGYTF. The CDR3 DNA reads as TGTGCCAGCAGCGGGACAGGGGGCAGCTATGGCTACACCTTC.

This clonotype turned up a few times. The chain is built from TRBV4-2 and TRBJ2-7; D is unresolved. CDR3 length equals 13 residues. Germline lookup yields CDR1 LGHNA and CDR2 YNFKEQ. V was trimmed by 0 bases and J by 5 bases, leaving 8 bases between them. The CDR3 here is CASSQEVEDEQYF. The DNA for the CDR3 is TGTGCCAGCAGCCAAGAGGTTGAGGACGAGCAGTACTTC.

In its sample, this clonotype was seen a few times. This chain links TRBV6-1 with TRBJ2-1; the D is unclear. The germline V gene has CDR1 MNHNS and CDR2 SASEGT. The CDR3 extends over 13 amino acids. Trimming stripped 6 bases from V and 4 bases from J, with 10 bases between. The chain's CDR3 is CASRSTRYNEQFF. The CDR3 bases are TGTGCCAGCAGGTCAACACGGTACAATGAGCAGTTCTTC.

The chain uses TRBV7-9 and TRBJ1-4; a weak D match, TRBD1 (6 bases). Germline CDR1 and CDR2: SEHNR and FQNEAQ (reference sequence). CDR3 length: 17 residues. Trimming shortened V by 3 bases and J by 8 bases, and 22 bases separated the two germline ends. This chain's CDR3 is CASSLTGTSLIREKLFF. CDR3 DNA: TGTGCCAGCAGCTTGACCGGGACATCCCTTATCCGGGAAAAACTGTTTTTT.